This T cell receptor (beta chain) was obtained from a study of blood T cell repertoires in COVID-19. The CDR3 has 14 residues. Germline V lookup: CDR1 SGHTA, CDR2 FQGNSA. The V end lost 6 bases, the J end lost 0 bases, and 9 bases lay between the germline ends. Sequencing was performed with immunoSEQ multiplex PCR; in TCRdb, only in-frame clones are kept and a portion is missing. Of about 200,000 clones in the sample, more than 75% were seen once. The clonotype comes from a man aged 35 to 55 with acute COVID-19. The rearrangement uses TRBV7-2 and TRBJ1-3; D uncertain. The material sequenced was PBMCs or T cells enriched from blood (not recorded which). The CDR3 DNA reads TGTGCCAGCAGGCGGGAGAGCTCTGGAAACACCATATATTTT. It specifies CASRRESSGNTIYF.